This T cell receptor (beta chain) was observed in a study of beta chain features in type 1 diabetes. Every isolated RNA sample was fully reverse transcribed, so sequencing captured expressed TCRB transcripts. Profiling relied on immunoSEQ multiplex PCR, and the TCRdb table lists in-frame clones only, not all of them. The sample yields more than 110,000 clones, 6.9% seen once. The V end was cut by 0 bases, the J end by 6 bases, with 9 bases between. The V gene's germline CDR1 is LNHDA and CDR2 SQIVND (reference sequence). The CDR3 extends over 14 amino acids. The chain has TRBV19 and TRBJ2-1; D is uncertain. The receptor was isolated from a woman aged 25 to 39 in good health. Material: central memory CD4+ T cells from blood. The CDR3 nucleotides read TGTGCCAGTAGTATAGATTCCAATCCCAATGAGCAGTTCTTC. Translated, it gives CASSIDSNPNEQFF.